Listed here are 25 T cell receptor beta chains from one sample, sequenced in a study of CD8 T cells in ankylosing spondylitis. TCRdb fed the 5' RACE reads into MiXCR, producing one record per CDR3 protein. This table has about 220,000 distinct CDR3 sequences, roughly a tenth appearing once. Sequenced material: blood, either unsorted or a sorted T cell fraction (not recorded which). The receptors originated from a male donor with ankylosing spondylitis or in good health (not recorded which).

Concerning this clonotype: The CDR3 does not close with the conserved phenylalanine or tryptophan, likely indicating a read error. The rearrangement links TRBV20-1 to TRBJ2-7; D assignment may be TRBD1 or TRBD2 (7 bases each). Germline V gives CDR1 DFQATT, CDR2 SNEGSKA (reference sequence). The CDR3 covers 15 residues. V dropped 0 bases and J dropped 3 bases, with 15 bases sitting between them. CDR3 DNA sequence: TGCAGTGCTAGAGAAGGAGGGGGCGGGAGCTACGAGCAGTACCTC. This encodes CSAREGGGGSYEQYL.

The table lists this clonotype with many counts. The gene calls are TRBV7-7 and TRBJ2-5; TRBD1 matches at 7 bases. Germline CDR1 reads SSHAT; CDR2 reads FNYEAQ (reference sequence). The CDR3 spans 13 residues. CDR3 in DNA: TGTGCTAGCTCGACAGGGCACCAAGAGACCCAGTACTTC. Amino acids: CASSTGHQETQYF.

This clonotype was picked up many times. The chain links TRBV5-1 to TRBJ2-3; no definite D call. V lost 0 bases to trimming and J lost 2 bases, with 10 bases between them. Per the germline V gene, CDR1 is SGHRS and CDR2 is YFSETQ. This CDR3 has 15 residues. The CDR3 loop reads CASSLGDPATDTQYF. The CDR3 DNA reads TGCGCCAGCAGCTTGGGAGATCCGGCCACAGATACGCAGTATTTT.

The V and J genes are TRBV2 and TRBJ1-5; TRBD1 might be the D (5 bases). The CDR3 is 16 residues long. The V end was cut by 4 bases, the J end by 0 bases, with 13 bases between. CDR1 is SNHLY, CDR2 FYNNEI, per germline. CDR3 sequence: CASSGQDKYSNQPQHF. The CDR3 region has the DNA TGTGCCAGCAGTGGCCAGGACAAGTATAGCAATCAGCCCCAGCATTTT.

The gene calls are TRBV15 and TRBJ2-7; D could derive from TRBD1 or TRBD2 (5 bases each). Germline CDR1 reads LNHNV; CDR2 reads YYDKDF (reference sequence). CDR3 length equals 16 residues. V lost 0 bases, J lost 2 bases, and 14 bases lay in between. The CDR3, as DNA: TGTGCCACCAGCAGAGATCGAGCAGGGACCACCTACGAGCAGTACTTC. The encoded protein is CATSRDRAGTTYEQYF.

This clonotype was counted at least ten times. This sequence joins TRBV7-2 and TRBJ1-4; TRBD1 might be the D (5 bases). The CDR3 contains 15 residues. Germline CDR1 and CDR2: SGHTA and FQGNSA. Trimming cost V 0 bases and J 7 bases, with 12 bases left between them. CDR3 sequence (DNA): TGTGCCAGCAGCTTAGCTTCGGGGGAAGCTGAAAAACTGTTTTTT. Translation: CASSLASGEAEKLFF.

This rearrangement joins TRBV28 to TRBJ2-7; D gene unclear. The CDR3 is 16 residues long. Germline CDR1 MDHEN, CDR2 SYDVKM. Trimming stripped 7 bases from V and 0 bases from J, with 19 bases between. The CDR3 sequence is CASTPSGGPASYEQYF. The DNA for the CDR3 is TGTGCCAGCACCCCTTCCGGCGGACCAGCCTCCTACGAGCAGTACTTC.

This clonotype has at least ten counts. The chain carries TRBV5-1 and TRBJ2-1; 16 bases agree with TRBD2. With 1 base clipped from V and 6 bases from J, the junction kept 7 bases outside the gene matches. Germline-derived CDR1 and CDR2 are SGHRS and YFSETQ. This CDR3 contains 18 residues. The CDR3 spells CASSLTGTSGGASNEQFF. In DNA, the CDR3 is TGCGCCAGCAGCTTGACCGGGACTAGCGGGGGGGCGTCCAATGAGCAGTTCTTC.

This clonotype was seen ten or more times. For the CDR3, the DNA is TGTGCCAGCAGCCATACTAGCGGGGGGGCTTCAGATACGCAGTATTTT. Translating it yields CASSHTSGGASDTQYF. The J gene is TRBJ2-3, the V gene TRBV4-2; 13 bases match TRBD2. The length of the CDR3 is 16 residues. Germline V gene data show CDR1 as LGHNA and CDR2 as YNFKEQ. With 3 bases clipped from V and 4 bases from J, the junction kept 4 bases outside the gene matches.

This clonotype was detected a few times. The DNA for the CDR3 is TGTGCCAGCAGCCCAACGACAGGGAACGGCAATGAGCAGTTCTTC. Translating it yields CASSPTTGNGNEQFF. V is TRBV11-3 and J is TRBJ2-1; 7 positions agree with TRBD1. This CDR3 is built from 15 residues. The V and J ends lost 5 bases and 6 bases, in that order; junction bases with no gene match: 10. Germline lookup yields CDR1 SGHNT and CDR2 YENEEA.

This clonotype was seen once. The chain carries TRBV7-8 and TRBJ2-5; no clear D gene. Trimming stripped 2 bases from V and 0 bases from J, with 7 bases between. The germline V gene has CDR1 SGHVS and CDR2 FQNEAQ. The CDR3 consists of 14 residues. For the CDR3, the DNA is TGTGCCAGCAGCTTAATTATGTACCAAGAGACCCAGTACTTC. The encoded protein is CASSLIMYQETQYF.

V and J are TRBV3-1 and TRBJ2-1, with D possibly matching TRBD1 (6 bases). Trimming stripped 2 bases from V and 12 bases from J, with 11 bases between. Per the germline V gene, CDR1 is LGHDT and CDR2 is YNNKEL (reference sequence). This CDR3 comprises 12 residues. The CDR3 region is CASSQRTATQFF. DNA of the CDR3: TGTGCCAGCAGCCAAAGGACAGCTACGCAGTTCTTC.

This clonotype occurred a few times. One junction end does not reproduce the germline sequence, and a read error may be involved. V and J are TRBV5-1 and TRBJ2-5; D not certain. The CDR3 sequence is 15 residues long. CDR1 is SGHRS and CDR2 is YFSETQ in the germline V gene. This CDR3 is CASSLTDDTPITSDF. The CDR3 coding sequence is TGCGCCAGCAGCTTGACAGACGACACCCCGATTACCTCTGACTTC.

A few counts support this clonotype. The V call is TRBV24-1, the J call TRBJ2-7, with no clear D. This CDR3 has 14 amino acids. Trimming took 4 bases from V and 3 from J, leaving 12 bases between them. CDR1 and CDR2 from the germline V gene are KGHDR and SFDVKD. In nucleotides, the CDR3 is TGTGCCACCAGTGACACTGACCGAGACTACGAGCAGTACTTC. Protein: CATSDTDRDYEQYF.

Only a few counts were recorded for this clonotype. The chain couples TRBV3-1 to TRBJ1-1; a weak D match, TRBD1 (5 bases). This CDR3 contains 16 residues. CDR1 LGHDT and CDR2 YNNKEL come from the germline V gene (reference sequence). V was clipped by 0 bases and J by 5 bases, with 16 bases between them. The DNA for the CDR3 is TGTGCCAGCAGCCAAGATATGGCAGGGCCTAGGACTGAAGCTTTCTTT. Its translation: CASSQDMAGPRTEAFF.

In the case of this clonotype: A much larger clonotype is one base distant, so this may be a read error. The DNA for the CDR3 is TGTGTCAGCAGCTTAGAGGCTAGGAGCTCCTACAATGAGCAGTTCTTC. Translated: CVSSLEARSSYNEQFF. The chain combines TRBV11-1 with TRBJ2-1; D unresolved. CDR1 and CDR2 from the germline V gene are SGHAT and FQDESV (reference sequence). CDR3 length: 16 residues.

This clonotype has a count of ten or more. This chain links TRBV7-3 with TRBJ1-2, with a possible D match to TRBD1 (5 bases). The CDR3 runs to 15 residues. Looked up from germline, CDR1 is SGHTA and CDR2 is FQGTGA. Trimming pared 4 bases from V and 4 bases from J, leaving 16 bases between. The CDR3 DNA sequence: TGTGCCAGCAGCTCCCAAGGGACCGAGGGCTATGGCTACACCTTC. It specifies CASSSQGTEGYGYTF.

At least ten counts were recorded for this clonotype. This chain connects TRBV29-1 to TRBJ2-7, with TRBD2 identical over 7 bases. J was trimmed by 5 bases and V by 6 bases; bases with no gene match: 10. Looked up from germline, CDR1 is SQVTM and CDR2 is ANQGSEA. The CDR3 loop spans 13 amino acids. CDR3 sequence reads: CSVGDLLADEQYF. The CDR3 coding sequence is TGCAGCGTGGGAGATCTCCTAGCGGACGAGCAGTACTTC.

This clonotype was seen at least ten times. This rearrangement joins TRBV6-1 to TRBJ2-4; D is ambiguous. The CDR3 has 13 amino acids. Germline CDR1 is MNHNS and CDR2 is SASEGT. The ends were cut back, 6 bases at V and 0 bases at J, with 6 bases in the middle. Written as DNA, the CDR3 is TGTGCCAGCAGACAACTAGCCAAAAACATTCAGTACTTC. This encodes CASRQLAKNIQYF.

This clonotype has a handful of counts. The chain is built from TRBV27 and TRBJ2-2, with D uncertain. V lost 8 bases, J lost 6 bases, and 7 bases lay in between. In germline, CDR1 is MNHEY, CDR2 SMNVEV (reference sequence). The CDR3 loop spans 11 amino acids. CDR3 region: CASRFSGELFF. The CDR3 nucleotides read TGTGCCAGCCGATTTTCCGGGGAGCTGTTTTTT.

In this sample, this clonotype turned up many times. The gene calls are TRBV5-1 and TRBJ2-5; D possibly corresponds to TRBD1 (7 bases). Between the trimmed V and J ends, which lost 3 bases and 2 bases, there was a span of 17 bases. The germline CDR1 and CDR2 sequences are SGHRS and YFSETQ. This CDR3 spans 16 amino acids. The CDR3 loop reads CASSSRRDRQQETQYF. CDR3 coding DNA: TGCGCCAGCAGCTCGCGGCGGGACAGACAGCAAGAGACCCAGTACTTC.

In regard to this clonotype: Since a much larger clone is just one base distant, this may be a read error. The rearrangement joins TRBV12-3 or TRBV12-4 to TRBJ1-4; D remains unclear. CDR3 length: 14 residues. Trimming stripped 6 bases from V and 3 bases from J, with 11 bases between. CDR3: CASRLQRANEKLFF. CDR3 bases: TGTGCCAGCAGGCTACAGAGGGCTAATGAAAAACTGTTTTTT.

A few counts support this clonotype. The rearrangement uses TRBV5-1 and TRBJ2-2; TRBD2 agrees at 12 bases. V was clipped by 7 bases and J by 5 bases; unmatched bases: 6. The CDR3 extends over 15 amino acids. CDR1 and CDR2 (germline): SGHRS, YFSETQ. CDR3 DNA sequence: TGCGCCAGCGGGGGACTAGCGGGCTCTACCGGGGAGCTGTTTTTT. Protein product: CASGGLAGSTGELFF.

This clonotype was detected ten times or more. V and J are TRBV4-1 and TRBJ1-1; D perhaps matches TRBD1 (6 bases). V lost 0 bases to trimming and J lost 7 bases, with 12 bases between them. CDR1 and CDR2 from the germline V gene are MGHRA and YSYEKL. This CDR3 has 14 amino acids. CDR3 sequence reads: CASSQDAGANEAFF. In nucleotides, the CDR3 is TGCGCCAGCAGCCAAGATGCAGGGGCTAATGAAGCTTTCTTT.

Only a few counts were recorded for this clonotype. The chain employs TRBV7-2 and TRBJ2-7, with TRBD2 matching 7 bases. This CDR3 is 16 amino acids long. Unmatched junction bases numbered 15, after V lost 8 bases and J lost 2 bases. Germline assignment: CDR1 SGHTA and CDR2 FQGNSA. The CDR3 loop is CASGVSAGPTAYEQYF. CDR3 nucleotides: TGTGCCAGCGGGGTTTCAGCGGGGCCTACCGCCTACGAGCAGTACTTC. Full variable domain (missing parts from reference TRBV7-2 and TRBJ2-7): GAGVSQSPSNKVTEKGKDVELRCDPISGHTALYWYRQSLGQGLEFLIYFQGNSAPDKSGLPSDRFSAERTGGSVSTLTIQRTQQEDSAVYLCASGVSAGPTAYEQYFGPGTRLTVT.